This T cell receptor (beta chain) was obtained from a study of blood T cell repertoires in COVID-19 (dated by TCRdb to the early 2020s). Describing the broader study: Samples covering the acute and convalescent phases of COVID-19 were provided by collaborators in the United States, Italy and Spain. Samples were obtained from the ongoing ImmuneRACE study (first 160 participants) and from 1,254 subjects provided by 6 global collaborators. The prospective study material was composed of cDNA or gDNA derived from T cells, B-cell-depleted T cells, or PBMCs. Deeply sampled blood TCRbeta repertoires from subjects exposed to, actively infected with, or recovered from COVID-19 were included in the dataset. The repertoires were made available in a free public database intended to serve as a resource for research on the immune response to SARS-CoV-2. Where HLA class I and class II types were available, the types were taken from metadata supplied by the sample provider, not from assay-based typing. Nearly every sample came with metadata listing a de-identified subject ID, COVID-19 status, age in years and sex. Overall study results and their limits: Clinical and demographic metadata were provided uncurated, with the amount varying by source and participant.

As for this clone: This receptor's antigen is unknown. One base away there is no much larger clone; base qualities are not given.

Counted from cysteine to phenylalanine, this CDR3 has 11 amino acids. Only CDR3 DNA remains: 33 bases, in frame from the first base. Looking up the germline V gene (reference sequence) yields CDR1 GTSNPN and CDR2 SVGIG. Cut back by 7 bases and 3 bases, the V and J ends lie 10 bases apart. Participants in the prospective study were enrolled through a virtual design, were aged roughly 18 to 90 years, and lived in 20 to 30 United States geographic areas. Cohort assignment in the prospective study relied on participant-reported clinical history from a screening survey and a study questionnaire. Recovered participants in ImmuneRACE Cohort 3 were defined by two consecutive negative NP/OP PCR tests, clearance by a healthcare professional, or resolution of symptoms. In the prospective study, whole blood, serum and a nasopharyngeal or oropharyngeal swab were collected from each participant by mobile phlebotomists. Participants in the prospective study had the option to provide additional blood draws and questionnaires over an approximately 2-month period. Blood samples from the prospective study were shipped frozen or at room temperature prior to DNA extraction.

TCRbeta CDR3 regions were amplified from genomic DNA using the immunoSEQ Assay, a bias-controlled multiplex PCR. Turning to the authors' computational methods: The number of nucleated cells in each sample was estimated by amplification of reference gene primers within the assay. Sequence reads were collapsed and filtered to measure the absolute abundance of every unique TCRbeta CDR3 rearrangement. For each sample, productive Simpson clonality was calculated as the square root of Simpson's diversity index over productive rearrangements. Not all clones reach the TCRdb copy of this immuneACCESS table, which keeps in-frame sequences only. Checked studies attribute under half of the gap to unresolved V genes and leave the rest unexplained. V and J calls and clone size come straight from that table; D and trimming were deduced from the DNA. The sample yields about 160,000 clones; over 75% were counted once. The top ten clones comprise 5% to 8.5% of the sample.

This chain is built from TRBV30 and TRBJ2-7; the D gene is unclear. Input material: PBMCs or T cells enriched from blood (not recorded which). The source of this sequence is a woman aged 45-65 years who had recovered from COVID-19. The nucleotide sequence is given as TGTGCCTTCCGGGTGGGCTACGAGCAGTACTTC. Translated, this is CAFRVGYEQYF.